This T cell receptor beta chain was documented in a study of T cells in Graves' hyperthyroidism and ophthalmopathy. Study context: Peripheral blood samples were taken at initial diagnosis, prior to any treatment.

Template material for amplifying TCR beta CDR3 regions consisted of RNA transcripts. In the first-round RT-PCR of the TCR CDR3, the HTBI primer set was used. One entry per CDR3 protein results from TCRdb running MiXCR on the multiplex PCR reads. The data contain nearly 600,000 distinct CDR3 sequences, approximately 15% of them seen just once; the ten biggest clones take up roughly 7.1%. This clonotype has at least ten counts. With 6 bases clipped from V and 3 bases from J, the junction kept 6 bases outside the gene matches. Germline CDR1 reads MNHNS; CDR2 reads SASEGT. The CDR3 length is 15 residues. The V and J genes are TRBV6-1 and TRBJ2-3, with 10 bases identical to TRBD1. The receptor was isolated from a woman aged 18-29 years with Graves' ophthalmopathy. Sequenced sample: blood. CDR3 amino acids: CASRPGGQGTDTQYF. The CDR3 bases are TGTGCCAGCAGACCGGGGGGACAGGGGACAGATACGCAGTATTTT.